The 2 T cell receptor delta chains presented below share a single source sample, sequenced in a study of γδ T cells in repeated Plasmodium falciparum infection. TCRdb re-called clones from the multiplex PCR reads via CATT. Of 93,000 or so delta-chain clones in the sample, 0.85% to 1% were seen once. Bulk repertoires came from Vgamma9/Vdelta2+ or Vdelta2-negative gammadelta T cells flow-sorted from PBMC. Source material: gamma-delta T cells from blood. The receptors were gathered from a pool of human donors (malaria-infected and uninfected, not separated).

About this clone itself: This sequence is one base from a far larger clone and is likely a read error. This CDR3 is also generated by other DNA sequences in the sample. The genes are TRDV1 and TRDJ1, with TRDD3 matching over 9 bases. As TCRdb names no J gene, one was assigned here on the basis of a DNA match to germline. There are 18 residues in the CDR3. CDR1 TSWWSYY and CDR2 QGS come from the germline V gene. In DNA form, the CDR3 reads TGTGCTCTTGGGGAATTCGCCTGGGGGATGAAGACGACCGACAAACTCATCTTT. Protein sequence: CALGEFAWGMKTTDKLIF.

This clone came up a few times. The protein in TCRdb stems from a much larger clone and differs at residues 7 and 14 from this DNA's translation, likely a read error; here the protein is translated from the DNA. This chain links TRDV1 with TRDJ1, with a tentative D call TRDD2 (6 bases). V shed 3 bases and J shed 6 bases, with 26 bases lying between them. This CDR3 region has 18 residues. Germline-derived CDR1 and CDR2 are TSWWSYY and QGS. The CDR3 is CALGDPLPTYGVEYKLIF. The CDR3 nucleotides read TGTGCTCTTGGGGACCCCCTTCCCACTTACGGTGTGGAGTATAAACTCATCTTT.